These 19 T cell receptor beta chains were all obtained from the same sample, sequenced in a study of OX40 agonist ivuxolimab in advanced cancers. Sequencing was performed with immunoSEQ multiplex PCR; in TCRdb, only in-frame clones are kept and a portion is missing. The table lists roughly 56,000 clones, 82% of them singletons. Material: CD4+ or CD8+ T cells sorted from blood, obtained in a trial of the OX40 agonist ivuxolimab. These receptors were collected from an adult with an advanced solid tumor such as melanoma, head and neck, liver or kidney cancer.

The J gene is TRBJ1-1, the V gene TRBV13; the D is unclear. Germline V gives CDR1 PRHDT, CDR2 FYEKMQ (reference sequence). V shed 0 bases and J shed 1 base, with 3 bases lying between them. The CDR3 length is 13 residues. DNA for the CDR3: TGTGCCAGCAGCTTAGGTGGGAACACTGAAGCTTTCTTT. It is translated as CASSLGGNTEAFF.

This rearrangement joins TRBV30 to TRBJ2-3, with TRBD1 matching 7 bases. V gave up 4 bases and J gave up 8 bases; unmatched junction bases: 3. CDR3 size: 11 residues. CDR1 is GTSNPN, CDR2 SVGIG, per germline (reference sequence). The CDR3: CAWISGGTQYF. CDR3 nucleotides: TGTGCCTGGATTTCAGGGGGTACGCAGTATTTT. Looking up the rest from reference TRBV30 and TRBJ2-3 gives the full variable domain: SQTIHQWPATLVQPVGSPLSLECTVEGTSNPNLYWYRQAAGRGLQLLFYSVGIGQISSEVPQNLSASRPQDRQFILSSKKLLLSDSGFYLCAWISGGTQYFGPGTRLTVL.

The chain links TRBV9 to TRBJ2-2, with 7 positions matching TRBD1. The J segment lost 3 bases and the V segment lost 2 bases, leaving 7 bases of the junction unmatched. This CDR3 has 16 residues. Germline V gene sequence: CDR1 SGDLS, CDR2 YYNGEE. CDR3 DNA sequence: TGTGCCAGCAGCGTTGGTGGGGACAGTTACACCGGGGAGCTGTTTTTT. The encoded protein is CASSVGGDSYTGELFF.

In nucleotides, the CDR3 is TGCGCCAGCAGCACAACAGGATGGAACACTGAAGCTTTCTTT. It yields the protein CASSTTGWNTEAFF. The J gene is TRBJ1-1, the V gene TRBV5-1; a possible D gene is TRBD1 (5 bases). The germline gives CDR1 SGHRS, CDR2 YFSETQ. The CDR3 loop spans 14 amino acids. Trimming shortened V by 4 bases and J by 1 base, and 11 bases separated the two germline ends. The whole variable domain, remainder taken from reference TRBV5-1 and TRBJ1-1, is KAGVTQTPRYLIKTRGQQVTLSCSPISGHRSVSWYQQTPGQGLQFLFEYFSETQRNKGNFPGRFSGRQFSNSRSEMNVSTLELGDSALYLCASSTTGWNTEAFFGQGTRLTVV.

The V call is TRBV27, the J call TRBJ2-7, with TRBD2 matching 7 bases. With V trimmed by 7 bases and J by 3 bases, 9 bases remained unmatched. The CDR3 consists of 14 residues. Germline CDR1 reads MNHEY; CDR2 reads SMNVEV (reference sequence). CDR3: CASKGRGYNYEQYF. For the CDR3, the DNA is TGTGCCAGCAAGGGGAGGGGCTATAACTACGAGCAGTACTTC.

This chain links TRBV28 with TRBJ1-1; 7 bases are shared with TRBD1. The ends lost 5 bases at V and 4 bases at J; junction bases unmatched: 7. This CDR3 has 14 amino acids. Germline lookup yields CDR1 MDHEN and CDR2 SYDVKM. This CDR3 reads CASSEGAVSTEAFF. The CDR3 nucleotides are TGTGCCAGCAGTGAGGGGGCAGTAAGCACTGAAGCTTTCTTT.

V and J are TRBV7-2 and TRBJ2-2; 12 bases map to TRBD2. The CDR3 extends over 16 amino acids. Trimming took 6 bases from V and 8 from J; bases not matched to a gene: 10. Germline CDR1 reads SGHTA; CDR2 reads FQGNSA. The CDR3 DNA reads as TGTGCCAGCAGTTACCGACTAGCGGGGGCCAGGGGGGAGCTGTTTTTT. Translating it yields CASSYRLAGARGELFF.

CDR3 sequence (DNA): TGTGCCAGCAGTTGGCGACGGAATTACGAGCAGTACTTC. Translating it yields CASSWRRNYEQYF. The rearrangement uses TRBV6-6 and TRBJ2-7; no definite D call. V lost 4 bases, J lost 4 bases, and 11 bases lay in between. The CDR3 is 13 residues long. Germline V gives CDR1 MNHNY, CDR2 SVGAGI (reference sequence).

The gene calls are TRBV7-3 and TRBJ2-2; D may match TRBD1 or TRBD2 (6 bases each). The CDR3 has 21 residues. V lost 1 base and J 7 bases, leaving 31 bases between the germline ends. Germline CDR1 reads SGHTA; CDR2 reads FQGTGA. The CDR3: CASSLRKYGQRAGRYNGELFF. CDR3 sequence (DNA): TGTGCCAGCAGCTTAAGAAAGTATGGACAGCGGGCCGGGCGGTATAACGGGGAGCTGTTTTTT.

This rearrangement joins TRBV9 to TRBJ2-5; D not certain. Trimming took 4 bases from V and 1 from J, leaving 11 bases between them. The CDR3 is made up of 14 amino acids. CDR1 is SGDLS and CDR2 is YYNGEE in the germline V gene. The CDR3 spells CASSLGILQETQYF. Written as DNA, the CDR3 is TGTGCCAGCAGCCTAGGAATCCTCCAAGAGACCCAGTACTTC.

The rearrangement links TRBV21-1 to TRBJ2-5; TRBD2 was called by the table and not checked on the DNA. The J call is uncertain, as TRBJ2-7 better fits the DNA end. TRBV21-1 is tagged as a pseudogene. This CDR3 has 15 residues. CDR3 residues: CASSLVLGHSYEQYF. DNA for the CDR3: TGTGCCAGCAGCCTCGTACTAGGGCACTCCTACGAGCAGTACTTC.

The chain uses TRBV7-9 and TRBJ2-7; TRBD2 matches at 7 bases. Germline CDR1 is SEHNR and CDR2 is FQNEAQ (reference sequence). The junction had 7 bases not matched to a gene; V was cut back by 1 base and J by 7 bases. The CDR3 is 14 amino acids. The CDR3 DNA is TGTGCCAGCAGCTTAGGCGGGAGCACCAGGGAGCAGTACTTC. Protein sequence: CASSLGGSTREQYF.

The chain carries TRBV4-1 and TRBJ1-4, with D uncertain. Trimming shortened V by 0 bases and J by 0 bases, and 20 bases separated the two germline ends. The CDR3 consists of 20 residues. Per germline, CDR1 MGHRA and CDR2 YSYEKL. The DNA for the CDR3 is TGCGCCAGCAGCCAAGAGTACGGCACCCCCCAAAGGGCAACTAATGAAAAACTGTTTTTT. Protein sequence: CASSQEYGTPQRATNEKLFF.

A few counts support this clone. The rearrangement uses TRBV29-1 and TRBJ1-1, with D perhaps TRBD1 (6 bases). This CDR3 region has 12 residues. The germline gives CDR1 SQVTM, CDR2 ANQGSEA. V gave up 6 bases and J gave up 1 base, with 9 bases separating them. The CDR3 protein is CSVKTGNTEAFF. DNA of the CDR3: TGCAGCGTCAAGACAGGGAACACTGAAGCTTTCTTT.

V is TRBV19 and J is TRBJ2-5; TRBD2 is a possible D gene (5 bases). This CDR3 has 16 amino acids. Germline loops: CDR1 LNHDA, CDR2 SQIVND (reference sequence). V lost 4 bases and J 4 bases, leaving 19 bases between the germline ends. The CDR3 region has the DNA TGTGCCAGTAGTAGGGCGGCAGGCGGGTTAGGAGAGACCCAGTACTTC. Amino acids: CASSRAAGGLGETQYF.

V is TRBV4-3 and J is TRBJ1-4; possible D gene TRBD1, 5 bases. This CDR3 region has 15 residues. The ends were cut back, 4 bases at V and 3 bases at J, with 12 bases in the middle. Germline V gene data show CDR1 as LGHNA and CDR2 as YSLEER. This CDR3 is CASSRARGPNEKLFF. The CDR3 coding sequence is TGCGCCAGCAGCCGCGCCCGGGGCCCTAATGAAAAACTGTTTTTT.

The rearrangement links TRBV11-2 to TRBJ1-1, with 9 nucleotides matching TRBD1. The CDR3 spans 14 residues. CDR1 is SGHAT, CDR2 FQNNGV, per germline. The J segment lost 8 bases and the V segment lost 1 base, leaving 5 bases of the junction unmatched. This CDR3 reads CASSLGRTGAEAFF. For the CDR3, the DNA is TGTGCCAGCAGCTTAGGTCGGACAGGGGCGGAAGCTTTCTTT. Drawing the rest from reference TRBV11-2 and TRBJ1-1, the complete variable domain is EAGVAQSPRYKIIEKRQSVAFWCNPISGHATLYWYQQILGQGPKLLIQFQNNGVVDDSQLPKDRFSAERLKGVDSTLKIQPAKLEDSAVYLCASSLGRTGAEAFFGQGTRLTVV.

This clone was found a few times. The chain is built from TRBV6-4 and TRBJ1-5; a possible D gene is TRBD1 (5 bases). Germline V lookup: CDR1 MRHNA, CDR2 SNTAGT. This CDR3 is built from 14 residues. V gave up 4 bases and J gave up 6 bases, with 13 bases separating them. The CDR3: CASSVEGVGQPQHF. DNA of the CDR3: TGTGCCAGCAGTGTAGAAGGGGTTGGTCAGCCCCAGCATTTT.

The chain is built from TRBV6-6 and TRBJ1-3, with 10 positions matching TRBD1. The CDR3 has 14 amino acids. V trimming: 10 bases; J trimming: 4 bases; junction bases outside the gene matches: 7. Germline V lookup: CDR1 MNHNY, CDR2 SVGAGI (reference sequence). CDR3 nucleotides: TGTGCCATCCGGGACAGGGGTGGAGGAAACACCATATATTTT. This codes for CAIRDRGGGNTIYF.